This TCR beta chain was sequenced in a study of blood T cell repertoires in COVID-19. Germline values: CDR1 LGHNA, CDR2 YSLEER. J lost 7 bases, V lost 5 bases, and 6 bases had no gene match. CDR3 size: 15 residues. Assay used: immunoSEQ multiplex PCR; TCRdb lists only in-frame clones, some missing. The data show about 170,000 clones, with 84% seen just once and less than 3.5% held by the top ten. The receptor's source is a woman over 75 with COVID-19, enrolled during active disease. Material for sequencing was peripheral blood. This chain connects TRBV4-3 to TRBJ2-2; 11 bases fit TRBD1. CDR3 protein: CASSKDRGRVGELFF. In nucleotides, the CDR3 is TGCGCCAGCAGCAAGGACAGGGGGCGGGTCGGGGAGCTGTTTTTT.